The sequence of this TCR beta chain was determined in a study of T cell responses to AZD1222 COVID-19 vaccine (dated by TCRdb to the early 2020s). The study in broad terms: TCR sequencing covered over 230 trial participants: 200 to 210 given two doses of AZD1222 and around 26 given two doses of MenACWY control vaccine. Trial participants were enrolled into age subgroups of 18-55, 56-69 and 70-plus years, which contained about 150, 27 and 61 TCR-sequenced participants, respectively. Study-level results and caveats: Vaccine-associated CD4 TCRs spanned the whole spike protein, with dominant responses in regions 160-218 and 743-854. Participants were mostly white British and included more females than males, and it was suggested by the authors that clonal diversity may have been underestimated. After two AZD1222 doses, spike-specific TCR breadth and depth were significantly higher than at day 0 and than in MenACWY recipients. No day 14 peak-response samples were available, so repertoires were characterized only after the peak T cell response. The 56-69-year group was small, and its depth increase did not reach significance, likely because of low power. Only five to seven AZD1222 recipients were SARS-CoV-2 seropositive at baseline, limiting conclusions about previously exposed vaccinees. Epitopes outside the regions mutated in the B.1.351 and B.1.1.7 variants were reportedly recognized by nearly half of the unique spike-specific TCRs.

The label giving this sample's time point can be read as: about 28 days (+/-7) after the second vaccine dose. AZD1222 recipients given second doses at about 4 weeks or at about 12 weeks were pooled, since spike-specific TCR depth and breadth were not found to differ between the two schedules. The vaccinee samples were drawn from two UK trials, COV001 and COV002, one of which was a single-blind randomized controlled phase 2/3 trial testing AZD1222 (ChAdOx1 nCoV-19) in healthy adults. For TCRbeta chain sequencing, PBMC samples were collected from trial participants at day 0 and at day 28 after the second dose. The CDR3 regions of human TCRbeta chains were analyzed by immunosequencing. In the original analysis: TCRs in the repertoires were matched against a reference library of SARS-CoV-2-specific TCRs that had been generated with the MIRA antigen-specificity platform. Breadth was defined as the fraction of unique TCRs that were SARS-CoV-2-associated, and depth was defined as the fraction of total T cells that were SARS-CoV-2-associated. Each spike-specific TCR was assigned to its reactive spike region and to a CD4 or CD8 class using the MIRA data. Log10-transformed breadth and depth values were compared by one-way ANOVA with Sidak's multiple comparisons tests. Imported from immuneACCESS, the table was reduced by TCRdb to in-frame sequences with V and J called. These copies leave out some clones; in studies compared against another copy, an unresolved V gene accounts for under half, and the cause of the remainder is not known. V and J calls and clone size are those listed in that table; D and trimming were worked out from the DNA. The sample table lists about 160,000 clones, 80% to 95% of them with a count of one. The ten largest clones represent 3.2% of the sample.

Trimmed from V: 3 bases; trimmed from J: 3 bases; junction bases lacking a gene match: 4. The germline V gene encodes CDR1 MNHEY and CDR2 SMNVEV (reference sequence). From the cysteine through the phenylalanine, the CDR3 covers 15 amino acids. CDR3 DNA only is kept here, 45 bases in frame from base 1. Of note for this clone: Its binding antigen is unknown. No base quality information exists; no much larger clone differs at one position.

The V and J genes are TRBV27 and TRBJ2-1; TRBD2 matches 8 bases in the middle. The sample consisted of peripheral blood, taken 28 days after the second AZD1222 dose. The TCR was taken from an adult who received the AZD1222 COVID-19 vaccine. The nucleotide sequence reads TGTGCCAGCAGTTTTGTAGCGGGACGCTACAATGAGCAGTTCTTC. It translates to CASSFVAGRYNEQFF.